This entry lists 4 T cell receptor beta chains sequenced from one sample in a study of T cell responses to AZD1222 COVID-19 vaccine. Clones were read by immunoSEQ multiplex PCR, and TCRdb kept only the in-frame ones, dropping some. Found here are about 120,000 clones, approximately 90% of them singletons; the top ten hold 4% to 4.5%. The source was peripheral blood, collected 28 days after the second dose of the MenACWY control vaccine. These receptors came from an adult who received the MenACWY meningococcal vaccine as a control.

This chain connects TRBV27 to TRBJ2-7, with D unclear. The CDR3 consists of 15 residues. CDR1 and CDR2 (germline): MNHEY, SMNVEV (reference sequence). V was pared by 4 bases and J by 4 bases, with 17 bases between. The CDR3 loop is CASSSFRVPSYEQYF. The CDR3 DNA sequence: TGTGCCAGCAGTTCTTTTAGGGTTCCGTCATACGAGCAGTACTTC.

This chain links TRBV5-4 with TRBJ1-6; unclear D gene. Trimming took 0 bases from V and 6 from J, leaving 7 bases between them. Germline CDR1 SGHNT, CDR2 YYREEE (reference sequence). This CDR3 region has 14 residues. In DNA form, the CDR3 reads TGTGCCAGCAGCTTGGCCGGGTTTAATTCACCCCTCCACTTT. It codes for CASSLAGFNSPLHF.

The chain uses TRBV27 and TRBJ2-7; D is ambiguous. The CDR3 is 13 residues long. V was trimmed by 2 bases and J by 7 bases, leaving 12 bases between them. The V gene's germline CDR1 is MNHEY and CDR2 SMNVEV (reference sequence). CDR3 loop: CASSLGRPREQYV. The CDR3 DNA reads TGTGCCAGCAGTTTAGGACGCCCGCGGGAGCAGTACGTC.

The table lists this clone with a count of one. V and J are TRBV5-6 and TRBJ2-1; the match to TRBD1 covers 7 bases. Trimming removed 5 bases from V and 6 bases from J; junction bases left unmatched: 8. This CDR3 is 14 amino acids long. Germline CDR1 SGHDT, CDR2 YYEEEE. The CDR3 region has the DNA TGTGCCAGCAGAACCTTCCGACAGGGCAATGAGCAGTTCTTC. Translating gives CASRTFRQGNEQFF.